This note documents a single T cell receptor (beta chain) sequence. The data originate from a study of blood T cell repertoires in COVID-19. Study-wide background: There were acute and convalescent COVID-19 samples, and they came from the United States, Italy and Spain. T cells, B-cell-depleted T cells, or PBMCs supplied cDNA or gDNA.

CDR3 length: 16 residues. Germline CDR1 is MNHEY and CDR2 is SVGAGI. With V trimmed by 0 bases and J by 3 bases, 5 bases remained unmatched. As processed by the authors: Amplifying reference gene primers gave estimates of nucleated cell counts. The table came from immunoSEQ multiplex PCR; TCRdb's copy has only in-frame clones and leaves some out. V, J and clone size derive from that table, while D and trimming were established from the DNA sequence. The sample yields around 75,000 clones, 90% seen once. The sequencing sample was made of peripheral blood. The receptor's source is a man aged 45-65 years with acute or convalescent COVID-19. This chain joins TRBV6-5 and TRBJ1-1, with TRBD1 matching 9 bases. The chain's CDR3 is CASSYSTGGWYTEAFF. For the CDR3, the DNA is TGTGCCAGCAGTTACTCTACAGGGGGCTGGTACACTGAAGCTTTCTTT.